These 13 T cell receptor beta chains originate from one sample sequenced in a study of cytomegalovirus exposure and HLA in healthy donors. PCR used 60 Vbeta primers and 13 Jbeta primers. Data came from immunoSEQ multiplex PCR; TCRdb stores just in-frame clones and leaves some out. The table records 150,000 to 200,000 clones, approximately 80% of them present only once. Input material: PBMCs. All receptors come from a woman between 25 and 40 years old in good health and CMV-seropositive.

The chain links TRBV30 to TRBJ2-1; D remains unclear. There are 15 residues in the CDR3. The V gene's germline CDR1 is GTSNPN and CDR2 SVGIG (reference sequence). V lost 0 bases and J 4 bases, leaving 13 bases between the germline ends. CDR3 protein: CAWSVGTAAYNEQFF. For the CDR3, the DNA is TGTGCCTGGAGTGTAGGAACAGCTGCGTACAATGAGCAGTTCTTC. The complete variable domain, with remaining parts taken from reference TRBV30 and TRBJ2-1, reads SQTIHQWPATLVQPVGSPLSLECTVEGTSNPNLYWYRQAAGRGLQLLFYSVGIGQISSEVPQNLSASRPQDRQFILSSKKLLLSDSGFYLCAWSVGTAAYNEQFFGPGTRLTVL.

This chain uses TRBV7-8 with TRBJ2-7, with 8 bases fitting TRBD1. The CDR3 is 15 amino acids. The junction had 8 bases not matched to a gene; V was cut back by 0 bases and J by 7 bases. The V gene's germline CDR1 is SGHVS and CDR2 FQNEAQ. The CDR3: CASSLAQDRAREQYF. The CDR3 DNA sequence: TGTGCCAGCAGCTTAGCCCAGGACAGGGCTAGGGAGCAGTACTTC.

The CDR3 sequence: CASSPGAGGETQYF. CDR3 DNA: TGTGCCAGCAGCCCCGGAGCAGGGGGGGAGACCCAGTACTTC. This chain connects TRBV7-3 to TRBJ2-5; D is possibly TRBD1 (7 bases). The CDR3 sequence is 14 residues long. V was shortened by 5 bases and J by 5 bases, with 15 bases between the two germline ends. Germline-derived CDR1 and CDR2 are SGHTA and FQGTGA. Variable domain in full (rest from reference TRBV7-3 and TRBJ2-5): GAGVSQTPSNKVTEKGKYVELRCDPISGHTALYWYRQSLGQGPEFLIYFQGTGAADDSGLPNDRFFAVRPEGSVSTLKIQRTERGDSAVYLCASSPGAGGETQYFGPGTRLLVL.

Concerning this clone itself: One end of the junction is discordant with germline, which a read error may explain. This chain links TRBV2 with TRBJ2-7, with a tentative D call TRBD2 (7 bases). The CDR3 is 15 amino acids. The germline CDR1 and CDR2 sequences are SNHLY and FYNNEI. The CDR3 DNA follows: TGTGCCAGCAGCCTGTTGGCGGGGGCAATCTACGAGCAGTGCTTC. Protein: CASSLLAGAIYEQCF.

The CDR3 nucleotides are TGCGCCAGCAGCGAATTTCCAGCGGGGGGTCTTGACGAGCAGTACTTC. Translation: CASSEFPAGGLDEQYF. This sequence joins TRBV5-1 and TRBJ2-7; 9 bases fit TRBD2. With V trimmed by 4 bases and J by 5 bases, 13 bases remained unmatched. The CDR3 runs 16 residues. In germline, CDR1 is SGHRS, CDR2 YFSETQ.

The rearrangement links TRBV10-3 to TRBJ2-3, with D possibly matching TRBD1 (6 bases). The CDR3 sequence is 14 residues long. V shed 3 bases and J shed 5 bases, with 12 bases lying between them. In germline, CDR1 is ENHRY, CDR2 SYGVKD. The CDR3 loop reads CAISEGIGGDTQYF. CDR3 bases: TGTGCCATCAGTGAAGGAATAGGGGGAGATACGCAGTATTTT.

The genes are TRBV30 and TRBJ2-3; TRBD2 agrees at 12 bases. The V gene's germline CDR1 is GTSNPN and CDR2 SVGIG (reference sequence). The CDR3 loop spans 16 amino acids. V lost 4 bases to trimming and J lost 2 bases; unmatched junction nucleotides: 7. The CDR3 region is CAWTRGLAGTTDTQYF. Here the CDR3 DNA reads TGTGCCTGGACCAGGGGACTAGCGGGCACCACAGATACGCAGTATTTT.

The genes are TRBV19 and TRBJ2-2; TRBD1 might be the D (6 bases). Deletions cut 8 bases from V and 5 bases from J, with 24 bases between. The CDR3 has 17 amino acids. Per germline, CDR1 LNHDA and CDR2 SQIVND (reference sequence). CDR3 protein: CASRDIRGRLGTGELFF. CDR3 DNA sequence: TGTGCCAGTCGGGACATTAGAGGGAGACTGGGGACCGGGGAGCTGTTTTTT. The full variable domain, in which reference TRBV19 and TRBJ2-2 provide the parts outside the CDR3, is DGGITQSPKYLFRKEGQNVTLSCEQNLNHDAMYWYRQDPGQGLRLIYYSQIVNDFQKGDIAEGYSVSREKKESFPLTVTSAQKNPTAFYLCASRDIRGRLGTGELFFGEGSRLTVL.

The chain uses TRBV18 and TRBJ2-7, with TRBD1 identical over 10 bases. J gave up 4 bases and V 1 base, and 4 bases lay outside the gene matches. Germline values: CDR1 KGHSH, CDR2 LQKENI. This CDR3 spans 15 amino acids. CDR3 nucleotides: TGTGCCAGCTCACCACGACAGGGGGCGGGATACGAGCAGTACTTC. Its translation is CASSPRQGAGYEQYF.

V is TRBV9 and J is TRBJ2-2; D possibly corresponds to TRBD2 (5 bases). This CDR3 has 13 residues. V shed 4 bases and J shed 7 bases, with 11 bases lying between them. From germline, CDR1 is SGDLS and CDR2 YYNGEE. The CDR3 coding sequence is TGTGCCAGCAGCTTCCTAGCTATCGGGGAGCTGTTTTTT. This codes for CASSFLAIGELFF. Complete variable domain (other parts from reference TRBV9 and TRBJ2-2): DSGVTQTPKHLITATGQRVTLRCSPRSGDLSVYWYQQSLDQGLQFLIQYYNGEERAKGNILERFSAQQFPDLHSELNLSSLELGDSALYFCASSFLAIGELFFGEGSRLTVL.

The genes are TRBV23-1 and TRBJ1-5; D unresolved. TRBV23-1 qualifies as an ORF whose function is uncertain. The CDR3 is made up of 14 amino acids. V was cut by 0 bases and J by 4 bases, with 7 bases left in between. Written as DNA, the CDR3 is TGCGCCAGCAGTCAATCGTCCAGGAATCAGCCCCAGCATTTT. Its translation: CASSQSSRNQPQHF.

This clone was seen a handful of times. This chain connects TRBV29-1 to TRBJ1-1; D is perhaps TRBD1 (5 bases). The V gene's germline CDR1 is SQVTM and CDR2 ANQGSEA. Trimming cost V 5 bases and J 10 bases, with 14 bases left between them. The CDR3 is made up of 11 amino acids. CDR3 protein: CSVQGSVRAFF. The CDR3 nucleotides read TGCAGCGTTCAGGGTTCGGTTAGAGCTTTCTTT.

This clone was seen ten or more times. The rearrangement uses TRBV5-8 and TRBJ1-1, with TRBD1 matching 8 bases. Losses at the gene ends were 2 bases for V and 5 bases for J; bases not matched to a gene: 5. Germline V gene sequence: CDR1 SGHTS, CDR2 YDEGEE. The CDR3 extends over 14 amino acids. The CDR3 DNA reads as TGTGCCAGCAGCTTCAGGGGGCTGGGGACTGAAGCTTTCTTT. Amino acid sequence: CASSFRGLGTEAFF. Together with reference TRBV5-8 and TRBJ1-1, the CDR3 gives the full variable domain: EAGVTQSPTHLIKTRGQQATLRCSPISGHTSVYWYQQALGLGLQFLLWYDEGEERNRGNFPPRFSGRQFPNYSSELNVNALELEDSALYLCASSFRGLGTEAFFGQGTRLTVV.